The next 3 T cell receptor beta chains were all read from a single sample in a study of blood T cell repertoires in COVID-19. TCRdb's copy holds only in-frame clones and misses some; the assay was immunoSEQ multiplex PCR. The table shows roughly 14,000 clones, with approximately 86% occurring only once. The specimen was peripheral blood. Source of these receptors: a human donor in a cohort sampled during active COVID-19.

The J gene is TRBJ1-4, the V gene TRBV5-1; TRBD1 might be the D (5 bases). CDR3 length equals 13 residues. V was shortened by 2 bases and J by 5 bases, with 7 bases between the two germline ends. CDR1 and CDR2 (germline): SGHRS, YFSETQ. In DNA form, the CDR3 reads TGCGCCAGCAGCTTTTCAGGGAATGAAAAACTGTTTTTT. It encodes CASSFSGNEKLFF.

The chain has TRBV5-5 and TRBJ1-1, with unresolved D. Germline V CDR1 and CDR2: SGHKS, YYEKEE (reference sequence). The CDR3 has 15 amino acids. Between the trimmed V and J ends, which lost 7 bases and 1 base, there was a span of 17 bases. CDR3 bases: TGTGCCAGCGGCGGGCGGACCAGTTCGAACACTGAAGCTTTCTTT. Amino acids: CASGGRTSSNTEAFF.

CDR3 amino acids: CASNRLRRDTEAFF. CDR3 in DNA: TGTGCCAGCAACAGGCTGAGAAGGGACACTGAAGCTTTCTTT. The chain uses TRBV5-5 and TRBJ1-1, with D perhaps TRBD1 (5 bases). V lost 6 bases and J 3 bases, leaving 15 bases between the germline ends. The length of the CDR3 is 14 residues. Germline loops: CDR1 SGHKS, CDR2 YYEKEE (reference sequence). Looking up the rest from reference TRBV5-5 and TRBJ1-1 gives the full variable domain: DAGVTQSPTHLIKTRGQQVTLRCSPISGHKSVSWYQQVLGQGPQFIFQYYEKEERGRGNFPDRFSARQFPNYSSELNVNALLLGDSALYLCASNRLRRDTEAFFGQGTRLTVV.